This TCR beta chain was recorded in a study of identical twins. From the 5' RACE reads, TCRdb called clonotypes with MiXCR, one entry per CDR3 protein. The sample includes 500,000 to 600,000 distinct CDR3 sequences, 22% of them seen just once. The germline gives CDR1 SGHRS, CDR2 YFSETQ. V lost 2 bases and J 10 bases, leaving 17 bases between the germline ends. This CDR3 has 14 amino acids. These data were likewise used in another study, on T cells expressing NK-cell markers. This second study notes: Repertoire data for TCR beta were derived from sorted T cells (CD3+CD56+NKG2C+, CD3+CD56+NKG2C- and CD3+CD56-NKG2C+). Of the CD8+ T cells in more than five donors, about 1.0-7.5% belonged to dominant NKG2C+ clonotypes.

Sequencing was carried out using CD4+ T cells sorted from blood. This TCR was sampled from a woman aged 18-35 years in good health. The rearrangement links TRBV5-1 to TRBJ2-3; D assignment may be TRBD1 or TRBD2 (5 bases each). The chain's CDR3 is CASSFPGPRAAQYF. The CDR3 DNA sequence: TGCGCCAGCAGCTTTCCGGGACCCCGGGCGGCGCAGTATTTT.